This T cell receptor (beta chain) derives from a study of T cell repertoires in cytomegalovirus infection. Overall study context: Well-studied HLA-B-restricted CMV epitopes were used in the study alongside recently identified HLA-C-restricted ones. Signatures in public TCR beta sequences pointed to both CMV infection and matching HLA type. General study results and limits: Adding up the frequency of public TCR beta families identified people who carried CMV plus the relevant HLA.

A few counts support this clonotype. What it binds is not known. TCRdb recomputed calls from the reads with MiXCR, one row per CDR3 protein. The repertoire holds around 360,000 distinct CDR3 sequences, with around a third as singletons. Sequenced material: cultured PBMCs, taken from culture after CMV antigen stimulation. The sequence derives from a human donor in good health (CMV status not recorded). Some clones in this sample may be carry-over from other donors' samples.

CDR3 in amino acids: CSVNGPAGTDTQYF. The CDR3 nucleotides are TGCAGTGTTAATGGGCCTGCTGGCACAGATACGCAGTATTTT. This chain uses TRBV20-1 with TRBJ2-3; no firm D call. Germline-derived CDR1 and CDR2 are DFQATT and SNEGSKA (reference sequence). The CDR3 is 14 amino acids. With 7 bases removed from V and 1 base from J, the gap between germline ends came to 15 bases.